This T cell receptor (beta chain) was captured by sequencing in a study of regulatory T cells in long-lasting Graves disease. Through Arm-PCR of CDR3 regions and iRepertoire HTBI primers, TCR beta libraries were built. TCRdb re-called the multiplex PCR reads with MiXCR, one entry per CDR3 protein. Found here are about 540,000 distinct CDR3 sequences, roughly 13% of them singletons; the top ten hold over 7.5%. Germline values: CDR1 LGHDT, CDR2 YNNKEL (reference sequence). V lost 4 bases to trimming and J lost 7 bases, with 10 bases between them. The CDR3 covers 13 residues. The table lists this clonotype with many counts. As to time point: newly diagnosed GD, antithyroid drugs for less than 3 months. Isolated PBMC RNA provided the starting material for the TCR library. Separately, the same data were catalogued under a study of T cells in Graves' hyperthyroidism and ophthalmopathy.

Specimen: peripheral blood mononuclear cells (PBMCs), collected at new diagnosis, from a patient treated with antithyroid drugs. This TCR was recovered from a man under 40 with Graves disease. The chain is built from TRBV3-1 and TRBJ1-4; D not resolved. The CDR3 is CASSLRQFEKLFF. DNA for the CDR3: TGTGCCAGCAGCCTCCGACAATTTGAAAAACTGTTTTTT.